These 11 T cell receptor beta chains came from one sample sequenced in a study of T cell responses to AZD1222 COVID-19 vaccine (dated by TCRdb to the early 2020s). Library generation was performed with the immunoSEQ multiplex PCR assay. This is the immuneACCESS table as TCRdb keeps it, with only in-frame sequences that have V and J called. A part of the clones is gone; compared with another copy, unresolved V genes explain less than half, and the rest is unexplained. The sample table contains around 100,000 clones; only one count was recorded for 85% to 90% of them. Around 17% of the sample is held by the ten biggest clonotypes. In the paper's terms, the time point label means: baseline before first vaccination. This specimen was peripheral blood, taken on day 0 of AZD1222 vaccination. The receptor set was obtained from an adult in good health.

The J gene is TRBJ2-3, the V gene TRBV18; TRBD2 matches at 7 bases. Trimming at V came to 3 bases and at J to 3 bases, leaving 6 bases not matched to a gene. The germline V gene has CDR1 KGHSH and CDR2 LQKENI. The CDR3 contains 15 residues. CDR3 DNA sequence: TGTGCCAGCTCACCCAGCGGGATCAGTACAGATACGCAGTATTTT. Its translation is CASSPSGISTDTQYF.

The chain joins TRBV5-4 to TRBJ1-5, with 7 positions matching TRBD1. Per germline, CDR1 SGHNT and CDR2 YYREEE (reference sequence). CDR3 size: 19 residues. Trimming took 4 bases from V and 3 from J; bases not matched to a gene: 19. The CDR3 here is CASSQTMIRERGPNQPQHF. CDR3 in DNA: TGTGCCAGCAGCCAAACTATGATCAGGGAGAGGGGGCCCAATCAGCCCCAGCATTTT.

The chain carries TRBV29-1 and TRBJ2-2; no clear D. Germline values: CDR1 SQVTM, CDR2 ANQGSEA. CDR3 length equals 16 residues. Trimming pared 1 base from V and 0 bases from J, leaving 12 bases between. The DNA of the CDR3 is TGCAGCGTTGAAGTACGCAGAACCGCGAACACCGGGGAGCTGTTTTTT. Protein sequence: CSVEVRRTANTGELFF.

The CDR3 DNA sequence: TGTGCCAGCAGGGTTACAGGGGACCTCCAAGGGGCCCAGTACTTC. It yields the protein CASRVTGDLQGAQYF. This chain uses TRBV3-1 (or the pseudogene TRBV3-2) with TRBJ2-5, with 7 bases that match TRBD1. Germline V gene lookup returns CDR1 LGHDT and CDR2 YNNKEL (reference sequence). V lost 6 bases, J lost 9 bases, and 16 bases stayed unmatched. The CDR3 contains 15 residues.

The J gene is TRBJ1-1, the V gene TRBV19; no definite D call. Between the trimmed V and J ends, which lost 1 base and 6 bases, there was a span of 9 bases. The CDR3 spans 13 residues. The germline V gene has CDR1 LNHDA and CDR2 SQIVND (reference sequence). CDR3 nucleotides: TGTGCCAGTAGTATAGCTAGGGATGCTGAAGCTTTCTTT. This translates into CASSIARDAEAFF.

This clone was seen once. The chain recombines TRBV5-1 with TRBJ1-2; 7 nucleotides match TRBD1. The CDR3 is 15 residues long. Germline values: CDR1 SGHRS, CDR2 YFSETQ. With 8 bases clipped from V and 3 bases from J, the junction kept 13 bases outside the gene matches. The CDR3 loop is CASRARDRTDYGYTF. CDR3 DNA: TGCGCCAGTAGAGCGCGGGACAGAACCGACTATGGCTACACCTTC.

The genes are TRBV11-2 and TRBJ2-1; 7 bases agree with TRBD2. V dropped 7 bases and J dropped 8; count of bases not matched to a gene: 11. The CDR3 is 14 residues long. Germline loops: CDR1 SGHAT, CDR2 FQNNGV. Here the CDR3 reads CASTKSAGAHEQFF. CDR3 in DNA: TGTGCCAGCACTAAGAGTGCGGGAGCACATGAGCAGTTCTTC.

The V gene is TRBV7-9, the J gene TRBJ1-3; tentative D call: TRBD1 (5 bases). This CDR3 comprises 15 residues. The ends were cut back, 3 bases at V and 4 bases at J, with 13 bases in the middle. Germline CDR1 and CDR2: SEHNR and FQNEAQ (reference sequence). The CDR3 loop reads CASSFGEGPGNTIYF. The CDR3, as DNA: TGTGCCAGCAGCTTTGGGGAGGGACCGGGAAACACCATATATTTT. The full variable domain, rest sourced from reference TRBV7-9 and TRBJ1-3, is DTGVSQNPRHKITKRGQNVTFRCDPISEHNRLYWYRQTLGQGPEFLTYFQNEAQLEKSRLLSDRFSAERPKGSFSTLEIQRTEQGDSAMYLCASSFGEGPGNTIYFGEGSWLTVV.

The chain joins TRBV6-5 to TRBJ2-7; TRBD2 matches 10 bases. The CDR3 totals 15 residues. With V trimmed by 7 bases and J by 5 bases, 11 bases remained unmatched. CDR1 is MNHEY and CDR2 is SVGAGI in the germline V gene. The CDR3, as DNA: TGTGCCAGCACCCCTACCACTAGCGGGATCAACGAGCAGTACTTC. The encoded protein is CASTPTTSGINEQYF.

The CDR3 DNA sequence: TGCGCCAGCAGCCAAGACCGGGGGACTAGCGACGAGCAGTACTTC. The encoded protein is CASSQDRGTSDEQYF. The chain joins TRBV4-1 to TRBJ2-7, with 10 nucleotides matching TRBD2. The CDR3 contains 15 residues. Looked up from germline, CDR1 is MGHRA and CDR2 is YSYEKL. Unmatched junction bases numbered 4, after V lost 0 bases and J lost 5 bases.

The genes are TRBV19 and TRBJ1-4; 9 bases agree with TRBD1. This CDR3 is 14 amino acids long. Germline V gene lookup returns CDR1 LNHDA and CDR2 SQIVND (reference sequence). V was clipped by 5 bases and J by 5 bases; unmatched bases: 3. The CDR3 DNA reads TGTGCCAGTAGTGCCGGGACAGGGAATGAAAAACTGTTTTTT. This encodes CASSAGTGNEKLFF.